This T cell receptor beta chain comes out of a study of T cell responses to AZD1222 COVID-19 vaccine listed by TCRdb under 2021. Regarding the study in general: TCR sequencing was performed for roughly 250 trial participants, of whom 207 were given two doses of AZD1222 and approximately 25 were given two doses of MenACWY control vaccine. Trial participants were enrolled by age into 18-55, 56-69 and 70-plus year subgroups, with roughly 160, 29 and 62 TCR-sequenced participants respectively. The full study reports these points: CD4 TCRs associated with the vaccine covered the entire spike protein, and the dominant responses were in regions 160-218 and 743-854. In the small 56-69-year group, the increase in depth fell short of significance, most likely because of low power. Participants were mostly white British, with more females than males. The authors suggested clonal diversity may have been underestimated. Because no day 14 peak-response samples were available, repertoires were characterized only after the peak T cell response. Reportedly, almost half of the unique spike-specific TCRs recognized epitopes lying outside the regions that are mutated in the B.1.351 and B.1.1.7 variants. Conclusions about previously exposed vaccinees were limited because only a handful of AZD1222 recipients were SARS-CoV-2 seropositive at baseline. After two AZD1222 doses, spike-specific TCR breadth and depth were significantly higher than at day 0 and than in MenACWY recipients.

The CDR3 regions of human TCRbeta chains were analyzed by immunosequencing. In the original analysis: Repertoire TCRs were checked for matches against a reference library of SARS-CoV-2-specific TCRs that had been generated using the MIRA antigen-specificity platform. Breadth was defined as the fraction of unique TCRs that were SARS-CoV-2-associated, and depth was defined as the fraction of total T cells that were SARS-CoV-2-associated. Each spike-specific TCR was assigned to its reactive spike region and to a CD4 or CD8 class using the MIRA data. Log10-transformed breadth and depth values were compared by one-way ANOVA with Sidak's multiple comparisons tests. Entries here come from immuneACCESS through TCRdb and include only in-frame sequences with V and J called. Some clones fail to appear in such tables; in the studies checked, an unresolved V gene covers under half of the shortfall, and the cause of the remainder is unknown. D and trimming were read from the DNA, whereas the V and J calls and clone size are those reported in that table. The sample yields fewer than 75,000 clones; just over 90% were counted once. The top ten clonotypes cover roughly 6.7% of the sample.

Comment on this clone: What antigen it recognizes has not been identified. Base quality data are lacking; no much larger clone is found one base away.

V drops 0 bases and J drops 0 bases, leaving 13 bases in between. CDR1 and CDR2 are read off the germline V gene (reference sequence) as SGHNT and YYREEE. The CDR3 numbers 17 residues from cysteine through phenylalanine. Only the CDR3 region is kept as DNA, spanning 51 bases read in frame from base 1. Interpreted using the paper, the time point label stands for: about 28 days (+/-7) after the second vaccine dose. The sample's treatment or condition label, decoded: meningococcal conjugate vaccine given as trial control. The vaccinee samples were drawn from two UK trials, COV001 and COV002, one of which was a single-blind randomized controlled phase 2/3 trial testing AZD1222 (ChAdOx1 nCoV-19) in healthy adults. Trial participant PBMC samples were collected at day 0 and day 28 after the second dose for TCRbeta chain sequencing.

The sequence came from an adult who received the MenACWY meningococcal vaccine as a control. This sample comprised peripheral blood, obtained 28 days after the second dose of the MenACWY control vaccine. The chain employs TRBV5-4 and TRBJ1-5, with the D gene not clear enough to name. Here is the DNA: TGTGCCAGCAGCTTGGGTCCACGGGGAGATAGCAATCAGCCCCAGCATTTT. Its protein reads: CASSLGPRGDSNQPQHF.